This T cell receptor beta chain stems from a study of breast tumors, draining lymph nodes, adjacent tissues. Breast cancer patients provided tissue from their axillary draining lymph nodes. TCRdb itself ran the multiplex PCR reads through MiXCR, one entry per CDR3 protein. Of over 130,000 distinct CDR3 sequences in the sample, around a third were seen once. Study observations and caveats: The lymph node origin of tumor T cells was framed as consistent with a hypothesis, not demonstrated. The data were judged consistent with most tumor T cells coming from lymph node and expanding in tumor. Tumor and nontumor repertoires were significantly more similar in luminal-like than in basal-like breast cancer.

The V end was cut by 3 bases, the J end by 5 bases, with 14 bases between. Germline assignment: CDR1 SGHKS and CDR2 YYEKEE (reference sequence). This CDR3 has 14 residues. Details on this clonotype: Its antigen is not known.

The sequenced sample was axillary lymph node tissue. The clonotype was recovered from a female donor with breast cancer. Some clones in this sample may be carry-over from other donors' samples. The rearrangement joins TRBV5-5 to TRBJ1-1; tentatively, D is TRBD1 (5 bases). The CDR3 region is CASSSDSVGTEAFF. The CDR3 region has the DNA TGTGCCAGCAGCTCTGACAGCGTTGGTACTGAAGCTTTCTTT.